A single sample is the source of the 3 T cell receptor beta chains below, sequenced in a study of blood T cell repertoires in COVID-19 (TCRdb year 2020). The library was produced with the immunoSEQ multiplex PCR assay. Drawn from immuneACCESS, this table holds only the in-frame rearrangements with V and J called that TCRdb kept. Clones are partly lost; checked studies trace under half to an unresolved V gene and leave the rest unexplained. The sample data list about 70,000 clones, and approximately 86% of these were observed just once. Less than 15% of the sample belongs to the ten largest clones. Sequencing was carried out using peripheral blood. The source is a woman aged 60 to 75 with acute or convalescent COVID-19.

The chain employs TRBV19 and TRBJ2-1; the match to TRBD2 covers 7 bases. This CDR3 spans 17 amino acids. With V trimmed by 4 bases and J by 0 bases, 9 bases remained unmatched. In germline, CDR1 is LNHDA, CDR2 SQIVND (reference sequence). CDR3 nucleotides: TGTGCCAGTAGTACCGGACTAGACGGGAGCTCCTACAATGAGCAGTTCTTC. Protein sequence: CASSTGLDGSSYNEQFF. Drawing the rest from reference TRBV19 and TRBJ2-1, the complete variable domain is DGGITQSPKYLFRKEGQNVTLSCEQNLNHDAMYWYRQDPGQGLRLIYYSQIVNDFQKGDIAEGYSVSREKKESFPLTVTSAQKNPTAFYLCASSTGLDGSSYNEQFFGPGTRLTVL.

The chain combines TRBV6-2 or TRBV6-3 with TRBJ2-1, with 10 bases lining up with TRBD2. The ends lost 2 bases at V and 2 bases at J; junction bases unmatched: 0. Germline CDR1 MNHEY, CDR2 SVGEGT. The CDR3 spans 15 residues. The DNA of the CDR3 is TGTGCCAGCAGTTACACTAGCGGGGCCTACAATGAGCAGTTCTTC. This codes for CASSYTSGAYNEQFF.

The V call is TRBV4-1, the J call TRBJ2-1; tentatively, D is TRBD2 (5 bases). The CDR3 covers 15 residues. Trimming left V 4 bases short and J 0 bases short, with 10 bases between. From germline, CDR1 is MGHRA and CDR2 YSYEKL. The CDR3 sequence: CASSPRLSSYNEQFF. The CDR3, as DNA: TGCGCCAGCAGCCCCCGACTAAGCTCCTACAATGAGCAGTTCTTC.